This T cell receptor beta chain is from a study of spatial heterogeneity in lung cancer. The study, taken as a whole, reports: Tumor mutation counts were tracked by expanded intratumoral alpha and beta TCR counts.

Time point reported: sample taken at primary tumor resection. TCRs were sequenced from unsorted whole RNA of tumor, nontumor lung or PBMC. This CDR3 is built from 13 residues. Germline-derived CDR1 and CDR2 are SQVTM and ANQGSEA. V lost 6 bases to trimming and J lost 8 bases; unmatched junction nucleotides: 5. TCRdb used MiXCR to reprocess the 5' RACE reads, holding one entry per CDR3 protein. The data show approximately 23,000 distinct CDR3 sequences, with about 4.9% seen just once and roughly a tenth held by the top ten. This clonotype was detected ten times or more. Its antigen is not known. The TCR was taken from a male donor with early-stage non-small cell lung cancer. The chain is built from TRBV29-1 and TRBJ1-6; TRBD1 matches at 9 bases. Source: lung tumor tissue, taken at surgery. For the CDR3, the DNA is TGCAGCGTCCGGACAGGGGAAGATTCACCCCTCCACTTT. The encoded protein is CSVRTGEDSPLHF.